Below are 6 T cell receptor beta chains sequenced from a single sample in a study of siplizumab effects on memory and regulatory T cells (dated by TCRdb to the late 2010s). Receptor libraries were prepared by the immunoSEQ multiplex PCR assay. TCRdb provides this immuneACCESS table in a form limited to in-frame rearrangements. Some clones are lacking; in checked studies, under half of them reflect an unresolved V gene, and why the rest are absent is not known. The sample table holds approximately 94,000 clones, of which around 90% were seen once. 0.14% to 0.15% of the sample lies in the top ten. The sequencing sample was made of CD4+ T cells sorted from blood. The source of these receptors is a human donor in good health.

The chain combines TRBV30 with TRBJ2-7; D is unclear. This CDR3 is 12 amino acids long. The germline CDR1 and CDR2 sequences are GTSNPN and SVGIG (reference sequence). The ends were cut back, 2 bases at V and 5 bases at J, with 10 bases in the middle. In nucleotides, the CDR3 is TGTGCCTGGAGTAGTGGGTTCAACGAGCAGTACTTC. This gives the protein CAWSSGFNEQYF.

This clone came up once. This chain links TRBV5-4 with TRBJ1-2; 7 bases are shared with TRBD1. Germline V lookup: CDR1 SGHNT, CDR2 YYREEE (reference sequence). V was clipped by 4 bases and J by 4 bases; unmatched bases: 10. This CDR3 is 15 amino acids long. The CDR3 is CASSPTDRAGYGYTF. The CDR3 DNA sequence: TGTGCCAGCAGCCCGACCGACAGGGCTGGCTATGGCTACACCTTC.

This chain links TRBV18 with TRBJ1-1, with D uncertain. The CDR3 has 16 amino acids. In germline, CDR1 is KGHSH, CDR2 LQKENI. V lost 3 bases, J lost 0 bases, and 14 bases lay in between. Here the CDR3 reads CASSPRYGSMNTEAFF. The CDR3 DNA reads TGTGCCAGCTCACCCAGGTACGGCAGCATGAACACTGAAGCTTTCTTT.

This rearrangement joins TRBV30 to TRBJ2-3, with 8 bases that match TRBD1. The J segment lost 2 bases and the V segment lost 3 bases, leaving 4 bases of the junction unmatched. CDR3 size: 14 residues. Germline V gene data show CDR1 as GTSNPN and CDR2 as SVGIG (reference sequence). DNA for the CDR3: TGTGCCTGGAGACGACAGGGGCACACAGATACGCAGTATTTT. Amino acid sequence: CAWRRQGHTDTQYF. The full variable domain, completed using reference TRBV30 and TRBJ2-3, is SQTIHQWPATLVQPVGSPLSLECTVEGTSNPNLYWYRQAAGRGLQLLFYSVGIGQISSEVPQNLSASRPQDRQFILSSKKLLLSDSGFYLCAWRRQGHTDTQYFGPGTRLTVL.

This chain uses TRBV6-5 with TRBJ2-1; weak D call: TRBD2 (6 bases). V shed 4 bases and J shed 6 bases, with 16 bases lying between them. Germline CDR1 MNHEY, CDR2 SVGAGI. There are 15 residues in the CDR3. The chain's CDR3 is CASSLWGEKSNEQFF. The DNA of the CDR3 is TGTGCCAGCAGTTTATGGGGGGAAAAGAGCAATGAGCAGTTCTTC.

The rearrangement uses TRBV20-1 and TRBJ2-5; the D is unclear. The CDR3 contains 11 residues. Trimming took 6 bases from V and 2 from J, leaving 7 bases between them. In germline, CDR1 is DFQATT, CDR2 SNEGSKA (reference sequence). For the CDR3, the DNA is TGCAGTGCCCTTTGGCAAGAGACCCAGTACTTC. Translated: CSALWQETQYF.